The 30 T cell receptor beta chains below were found in one sample sequenced in a study of T cell responses to AZD1222 COVID-19 vaccine. The method was immunoSEQ multiplex PCR; TCRdb's version includes in-frame clones alone and lacks a portion of them. Seen here are fewer than 65,000 clones, about 79% observed once, and the top ten hold around 20%. The input for sequencing was peripheral blood, taken on day 0 of AZD1222 vaccination. All receptors come from an adult in good health.

This rearrangement joins TRBV19 to TRBJ1-2; a possible D gene is TRBD1 (6 bases). V lost 1 base to trimming and J lost 7 bases, with 16 bases between them. In germline, CDR1 is LNHDA, CDR2 SQIVND (reference sequence). The CDR3 runs to 15 residues. Here the CDR3 reads CASSIGAGQYLGYTF. The CDR3 bases are TGTGCCAGTAGTATAGGAGCGGGACAATATCTTGGCTACACCTTC.

The CDR3 reads CASGGSGNTIYF. The CDR3 DNA reads TGTGCCAGCGGAGGCTCTGGAAACACCATATATTTT. The chain recombines TRBV12-3 or TRBV12-4 with TRBJ1-3; D ambiguous. The ends were cut back, 8 bases at V and 0 bases at J, with 5 bases in the middle. The CDR3 runs 12 residues.

The chain is built from TRBV2 and TRBJ2-4, with 7 nucleotides matching TRBD2. The CDR3 length is 16 residues. Trimming removed 1 base from V and 4 bases from J; junction bases left unmatched: 7. The germline CDR1 and CDR2 sequences are SNHLY and FYNNEI. The CDR3 reads CASSEGAGLKKNIQYF. CDR3 sequence (DNA): TGTGCCAGCAGTGAAGGAGCGGGACTGAAGAAAAACATTCAGTACTTC.

This rearrangement joins TRBV29-1 to TRBJ1-2; 8 bases map to TRBD1. Germline CDR1 SQVTM, CDR2 ANQGSEA. The CDR3 loop spans 12 amino acids. V shed 6 bases, J shed 4 bases, and the junction held 4 bases outside the gene matches. The CDR3 region is CSVYRGAYGYTF. The CDR3 DNA follows: TGCAGCGTCTACAGGGGGGCCTATGGCTACACCTTC.

The rearrangement uses TRBV4-1 and TRBJ1-1; D call uncertain. The V gene's germline CDR1 is MGHRA and CDR2 YSYEKL. The CDR3 is 14 amino acids. Trimming removed 3 bases from V and 3 bases from J, with 11 bases in between. Here the CDR3 reads CASSQGLVDTEAFF. The DNA for the CDR3 is TGCGCCAGCAGCCAGGGCCTGGTAGACACTGAAGCTTTCTTT.

V is TRBV14 and J is TRBJ1-3; 8 nucleotides line up with TRBD1. J lost 7 bases, V lost 2 bases, and 7 bases had no gene match. Looked up from germline, CDR1 is SGHDN and CDR2 is FVKESK. CDR3 length equals 15 residues. CDR3 sequence (DNA): TGTGCCAGCAGCCAAATACAGGGGGGGAAGAACACCATATATTTT. This codes for CASSQIQGGKNTIYF.

This clone was observed a few times. This chain links TRBV5-4 with TRBJ1-4, with a possible D match to TRBD1 (6 bases). The CDR3 is made up of 15 amino acids. Per the germline V gene, CDR1 is SGHNT and CDR2 is YYREEE (reference sequence). Trimming shortened V by 4 bases and J by 6 bases, and 16 bases separated the two germline ends. The CDR3 nucleotides are TGTGCCAGCAGCGTCGGGGGGGCAGTCTATGAAAAACTGTTTTTT. It specifies CASSVGGAVYEKLFF.

The gene calls are TRBV27 and TRBJ2-7; D unresolved. The CDR3 length is 15 residues. Germline CDR1 MNHEY, CDR2 SMNVEV (reference sequence). Trimming took 5 bases from V and 1 from J, leaving 15 bases between them. The CDR3 DNA is TGTGCCAGCAGTCCCCGCCCCGGATGGTCCTACGAGCAGTACTTC. Its protein is CASSPRPGWSYEQYF.

The rearrangement joins TRBV11-2 to TRBJ2-1, with 9 bases matching TRBD2. CDR3 size: 17 residues. CDR1 and CDR2 from the germline V gene are SGHAT and FQNNGV. The J segment lost 2 bases and the V segment lost 5 bases, leaving 10 bases of the junction unmatched. The CDR3 spells CASSGGRAPFTYNEQFF. The CDR3 DNA sequence: TGTGCCAGCAGCGGCGGGAGGGCTCCCTTTACCTACAATGAGCAGTTCTTC.

This chain connects TRBV5-1 to TRBJ1-3; unclear D gene. V was shortened by 3 bases and J by 0 bases, with 10 bases between the two germline ends. The CDR3 runs 15 residues. Germline V gene lookup returns CDR1 SGHRS and CDR2 YFSETQ. In DNA form, the CDR3 reads TGCGCCAGCAGCTATTCTGGGATCTCTGGAAACACCATATATTTT. Its translation is CASSYSGISGNTIYF. Full variable domain (rest looked up from reference TRBV5-1 and TRBJ1-3): KAGVTQTPRYLIKTRGQQVTLSCSPISGHRSVSWYQQTPGQGLQFLFEYFSETQRNKGNFPGRFSGRQFSNSRSEMNVSTLELGDSALYLCASSYSGISGNTIYFGEGSWLTVV.

The genes are TRBV9 and TRBJ2-6, with unresolved D. The germline CDR1 and CDR2 sequences are SGDLS and YYNGEE. The V end lost 4 bases, the J end lost 0 bases, and 14 bases lay between the germline ends. The CDR3 consists of 17 residues. CDR3 protein: CASSLSPALSGANVLTF. CDR3 nucleotide sequence: TGTGCCAGCAGCCTCTCCCCAGCCCTCTCTGGGGCCAACGTCCTGACTTTC.

This clone was observed a few times. The chain links TRBV7-8 to TRBJ1-5; possible D gene TRBD1, 6 bases. The CDR3 totals 14 residues. Germline V CDR1 and CDR2: SGHVS, FQNEAQ. V dropped 5 bases and J dropped 5 bases, with 13 bases sitting between them. The CDR3 protein is CASSPTGIDQPQHF. In DNA form, the CDR3 reads TGTGCCAGCAGCCCCACAGGGATCGATCAGCCCCAGCATTTT. Drawing the rest from reference TRBV7-8 and TRBJ1-5, the complete variable domain is GAGVSQSPRYKVAKRGQDVALRCDPISGHVSLFWYQQALGQGPEFLTYFQNEAQLDKSGLPSDRFFAERPEGSVSTLKIQRTQQEDSAVYLCASSPTGIDQPQHFGDGTRLSIL.

The rearrangement links TRBV7-8 to TRBJ1-6; D gene unclear. V gave up 2 bases and J gave up 6 bases, with 11 bases separating them. In germline, CDR1 is SGHVS, CDR2 FQNEAQ. The CDR3 length is 15 residues. Written as DNA, the CDR3 is TGTGCCAGCAGCTTAAATCGGGCCGCTAATTCACCCCTCCACTTT. This translates into CASSLNRAANSPLHF.

The chain links TRBV5-1 to TRBJ1-2; a possible D gene is TRBD1 (6 bases). CDR3 length: 17 residues. The germline V gene has CDR1 SGHRS and CDR2 YFSETQ. Trimming removed 3 bases from V and 2 bases from J, with 20 bases in between. CDR3 bases: TGCGCCAGCAGCTCTTCCCCAGCCACGGACAGAAACTATGGCTACACCTTC. Residues: CASSSSPATDRNYGYTF.

V is TRBV5-1 and J is TRBJ2-7; possible D gene TRBD1, 6 bases. This CDR3 comprises 15 residues. V was trimmed by 2 bases and J by 5 bases, leaving 17 bases between them. Germline V lookup: CDR1 SGHRS, CDR2 YFSETQ. The CDR3 loop is CASSFGTMGRDEQYF. Written as DNA, the CDR3 is TGCGCCAGCAGCTTTGGGACAATGGGGCGCGACGAGCAGTACTTC.

DNA for the CDR3: TGTGCCAGTAGTCGACTAGCGGGAGACCTCTCTGGGGCCAACGTCCTGACTTTC. This codes for CASSRLAGDLSGANVLTF. The chain joins TRBV19 to TRBJ2-6; 12 bases map to TRBD2. V lost 5 bases and J lost 0; bases outside the gene matches: 5. Germline values: CDR1 LNHDA, CDR2 SQIVND (reference sequence). The CDR3 length is 18 residues.

This rearrangement joins TRBV5-1 to TRBJ2-6; D uncertain. Trimming shortened V by 3 bases and J by 0 bases, and 16 bases separated the two germline ends. Germline CDR1 is SGHRS and CDR2 is YFSETQ. This CDR3 is 18 amino acids long. The CDR3 sequence is CASSSQPPWSSGANVLTF. The CDR3 nucleotides are TGCGCCAGCAGCTCCCAACCGCCTTGGAGCTCTGGGGCCAACGTCCTGACTTTC.

The rearrangement uses TRBV11-3 and TRBJ2-3; the D is unclear. Germline lookup yields CDR1 SGHNT and CDR2 YENEEA. Between the trimmed V and J ends, which lost 3 bases and 4 bases, there was a span of 11 bases. The CDR3 runs to 14 residues. The CDR3 here is CASSFRMFPDTQYF. CDR3 DNA sequence: TGTGCCAGCAGCTTTAGAATGTTTCCAGATACGCAGTATTTT.

Points on this clone: This sample includes further DNA sequences coding for the same CDR3. The chain has TRBV12-3 or TRBV12-4 and TRBJ1-2; the D gene is possibly TRBD1 (6 bases). This CDR3 region has 13 residues. The V gene lost 3 bases and the J gene lost 4 bases, with 9 bases spanning the gap. The CDR3 coding sequence is TGTGCCAGCAGTTTCAGGGGAACCTATGGCTACACCTTC. Its translation: CASSFRGTYGYTF.

The V and J genes are TRBV2 and TRBJ1-1, with TRBD1 matching over 10 bases. The CDR3 spans 18 residues. Germline lookup yields CDR1 SNHLY and CDR2 FYNNEI. The J segment lost 6 bases and the V segment lost 3 bases, leaving 16 bases of the junction unmatched. The CDR3 coding sequence is TGTGCCAGCAGTGACGAAGTCCCGGGACAGGGGTGGAAGCCTGAAGCTTTCTTT. Protein product: CASSDEVPGQGWKPEAFF.

The rearrangement joins TRBV30 to TRBJ1-2; D perhaps matches TRBD1 (6 bases). CDR1 is GTSNPN and CDR2 is SVGIG in the germline V gene (reference sequence). The CDR3 length is 13 residues. V was trimmed by 3 bases and J by 6 bases, leaving 14 bases between them. The CDR3 sequence: CAWRTQGGNGYTF. CDR3 coding DNA: TGTGCCTGGAGGACACAGGGAGGAAATGGCTACACCTTC.

The J gene is TRBJ2-7, the V gene TRBV12-3 or TRBV12-4; 8 nucleotides agree with TRBD2. The CDR3 has 13 residues. V was pared by 2 bases and J by 6 bases, with 3 bases of the junction left unmatched. The CDR3 here is CASSLWGTSEQYV. The CDR3 DNA reads as TGTGCCAGCAGTTTATGGGGGACTAGCGAGCAGTACGTC.

J is TRBJ1-5 and V is TRBV6-2 or TRBV6-3; tentatively, D is TRBD1 (6 bases). The germline V gene encodes CDR1 MNHEY and CDR2 SVGEGT. The germline V and J ends were trimmed by 4 bases and 7 bases, with 17 bases remaining between them. The CDR3 consists of 15 residues. This chain's CDR3 is CASSSLVGRGQPQHF. The CDR3 region has the DNA TGTGCCAGCAGTTCTCTCGTCGGGAGGGGGCAGCCCCAGCATTTT.

The CDR3 nucleotides are TGTGCCGAAGTAATAGGGGAGGGGCATGGCTACACCTTC. Its translation: CAEVIGEGHGYTF. The genes are TRBV7-9 and TRBJ1-2; D possibly corresponds to TRBD1 (5 bases). CDR3 length equals 13 residues. Germline CDR1 is SEHNR and CDR2 is FQNEAQ (reference sequence). V lost 11 bases, J lost 6 bases, and 19 bases lay in between. Based on the CDR3 plus reference TRBV7-9 and TRBJ1-2, the full variable domain is DTGVSQNPRHKITKRGQNVTFRCDPISEHNRLYWYRQTLGQGPEFLTYFQNEAQLEKSRLLSDRFSAERPKGSFSTLEIQRTEQGDSAMYLCAEVIGEGHGYTFGSGTRLTVV.

J is TRBJ2-3 and V is TRBV11-2; a possible D gene is TRBD2 (5 bases). Trimming stripped 5 bases from V and 3 bases from J, with 15 bases between. There are 15 residues in the CDR3. Germline values: CDR1 SGHAT, CDR2 FQNNGV. The CDR3 bases are TGTGCCAGCAGCCCTCCAAATGCGGGTACAGATACGCAGTATTTT. Its translation is CASSPPNAGTDTQYF.

The chain employs TRBV24-1 and TRBJ1-5, with 7 bases lining up with TRBD1. The CDR3 runs 13 residues. The V segment lost 9 bases and the J segment 1 base; nucleotides outside the gene matches: 2. Germline assignment: CDR1 KGHDR and CDR2 SFDVKD. Here the CDR3 DNA reads TGTGCCACCTCGGGACAGAGCAATCAGCCCCAGCATTTT. Its translation is CATSGQSNQPQHF.

The rearrangement links TRBV19 to TRBJ2-7; 13 positions agree with TRBD2. The CDR3 is 18 amino acids. Germline loops: CDR1 LNHDA, CDR2 SQIVND (reference sequence). J was trimmed by 5 bases and V by 10 bases; bases with no gene match: 20. The CDR3 protein is CATSTRGLAGDRGHEQYF. The CDR3 DNA follows: TGTGCCACCTCTACCCGCGGACTAGCGGGAGATAGAGGGCACGAGCAGTACTTC.

For this clone: Other DNA sequences in the same sample also yield this CDR3. This chain joins TRBV20-1 and TRBJ2-1; D remains ambiguous. This CDR3 has 11 amino acids. The V gene lost 2 bases and the J gene lost 3 bases, with 2 bases spanning the gap. The V gene's germline CDR1 is DFQATT and CDR2 SNEGSKA (reference sequence). CDR3 amino acids: CSARSYNEQFF. The CDR3 coding sequence is TGCAGTGCTAGAAGCTACAATGAGCAGTTCTTC.

This chain uses TRBV23-1 with TRBJ1-2; TRBD1 matches 9 bases. TRBV23-1 is sorted into the ORF group, with uncertain function. CDR3 length: 14 residues. Trimming at V came to 2 bases and at J to 12 bases, leaving 10 bases not matched to a gene. This chain's CDR3 is CASSQKGTGNPNTF. CDR3 DNA sequence: TGCGCCAGCAGTCAAAAAGGGACAGGGAACCCTAACACCTTC.

This clone was counted a few times. The rearrangement joins TRBV5-8 to TRBJ1-2, with D maybe TRBD1 (6 bases). V was pared by 4 bases and J by 4 bases, with 17 bases between. The CDR3 totals 15 residues. CDR1 and CDR2 (germline): SGHTS, YDEGEE. The CDR3 region is CASSPTDRLLYGYTF. CDR3 coding DNA: TGTGCCAGCAGCCCCACGGACAGACTTCTCTATGGCTACACCTTC. The variable domain in full, completed from reference TRBV5-8 and TRBJ1-2, reads EAGVTQSPTHLIKTRGQQATLRCSPISGHTSVYWYQQALGLGLQFLLWYDEGEERNRGNFPPRFSGRQFPNYSSELNVNALELEDSALYLCASSPTDRLLYGYTFGSGTRLTVV.